This T cell receptor beta chain was sequenced during a study of T-cell reconstitution after alpha-beta-depleted transplantation in children. The V end was cut by 4 bases, the J end by 3 bases, with 14 bases between. In germline, CDR1 is SGDLS, CDR2 YYNGEE. The CDR3 loop spans 14 amino acids. This clonotype was observed many times. The antigen is not known. Study observations and caveats: Some patients' high day-60 TCRbeta diversity was traced to surviving recipient T cells and thymic progenitors. From newly produced T cells came most of the T-cell counts and diversity one year after transplant. About two months after transplant, alpha-beta T cells reportedly came from several hundred expanded graft clones.

During its preparation, the TCRbeta library received unique molecular identifiers. TCRdb re-derived calls from the PCR reads in MiXCR, one entry per CDR3 protein. The profile covers about 150,000 distinct CDR3 sequences, with around 10% appearing a single time and roughly 20% taken by the ten largest. The clonotype comes from a female patient aged 2 to 10 who had a stem cell transplant for congenital amegakaryocytic thrombocytopenia, so the T cells may come from the graft donor. This chain uses TRBV9 with TRBJ2-7; tentatively, D is TRBD1 (6 bases). This specimen consisted of PBMCs, mostly from graft donor cells, obtained 180 days after TCRalphabeta/CD19-depleted stem cell transplant. DNA for the CDR3: TGTGCCAGCAGCCCCCGGACAGAAATCTACGAGCAGTACTTC. Translated, it gives CASSPRTEIYEQYF.